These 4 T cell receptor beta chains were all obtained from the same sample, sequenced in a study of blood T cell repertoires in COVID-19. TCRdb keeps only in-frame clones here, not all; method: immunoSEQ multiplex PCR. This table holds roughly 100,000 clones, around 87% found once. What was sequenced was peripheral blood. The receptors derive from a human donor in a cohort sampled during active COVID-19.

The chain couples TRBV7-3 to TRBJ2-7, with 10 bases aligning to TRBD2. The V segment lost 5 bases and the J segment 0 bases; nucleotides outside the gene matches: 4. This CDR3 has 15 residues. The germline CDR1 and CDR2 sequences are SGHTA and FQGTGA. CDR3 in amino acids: CASSIASGGSYEQYF. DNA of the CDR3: TGTGCCAGCAGCATAGCTAGCGGGGGCTCCTACGAGCAGTACTTC.

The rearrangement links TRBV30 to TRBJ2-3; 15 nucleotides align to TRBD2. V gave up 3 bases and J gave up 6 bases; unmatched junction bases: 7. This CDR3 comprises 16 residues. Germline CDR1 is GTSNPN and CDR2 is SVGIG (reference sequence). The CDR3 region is CAWSPGLAGGPDTQYF. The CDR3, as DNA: TGTGCCTGGAGCCCGGGACTAGCGGGGGGCCCGGATACGCAGTATTTT.

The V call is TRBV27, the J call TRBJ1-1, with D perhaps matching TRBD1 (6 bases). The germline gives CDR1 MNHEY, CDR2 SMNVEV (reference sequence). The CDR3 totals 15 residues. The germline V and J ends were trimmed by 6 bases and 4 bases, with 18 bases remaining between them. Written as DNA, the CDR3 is TGTGCCAGCAGCTACTCCAATACAGGGAGCACTGAAGCTTTCTTT. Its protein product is CASSYSNTGSTEAFF.

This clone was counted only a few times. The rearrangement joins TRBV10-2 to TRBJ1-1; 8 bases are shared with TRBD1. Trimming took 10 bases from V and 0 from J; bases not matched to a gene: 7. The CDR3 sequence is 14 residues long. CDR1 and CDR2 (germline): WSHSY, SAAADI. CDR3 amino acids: CATRGQAMNTEAFF. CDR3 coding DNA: TGCGCCACGCGGGGACAGGCCATGAACACTGAAGCTTTCTTT.